A single sample is the source of the 24 T cell receptor beta chains below, sequenced in a study of T cell responses to AZD1222 COVID-19 vaccine. Profiled with immunoSEQ multiplex PCR; TCRdb holds only in-frame clones, not every one. The data hold about 150,000 clones, with about 95% observed a single time. Sequencing was performed on peripheral blood, taken on day 0 of AZD1222 vaccination. The receptors shown here come from an adult in good health.

The CDR3 DNA reads TGTGCCAGCAGTTACTCGAGTGGAGAGACCCAGTACTTC. It specifies CASSYSSGETQYF. The chain links TRBV6-6 to TRBJ2-5; D remains unclear. Germline V lookup: CDR1 MNHNY, CDR2 SVGAGI (reference sequence). Deletions cut 0 bases from V and 4 bases from J, with 6 bases between. The CDR3 loop spans 13 amino acids.

This chain joins TRBV4-1 and TRBJ2-3, with 9 nucleotides matching TRBD2. V was clipped by 0 bases and J by 7 bases; unmatched bases: 5. The CDR3 runs to 15 residues. Germline V lookup: CDR1 MGHRA, CDR2 YSYEKL. The CDR3, as DNA: TGCGCCAGCAGCCAAGAGGGACTAGCTTCAAATACGCAGTATTTT. It translates to CASSQEGLASNTQYF.

V and J are TRBV18 and TRBJ1-5; 9 bases align to TRBD1. CDR1 and CDR2 (germline): KGHSH, LQKENI. Trimming removed 3 bases from V and 0 bases from J; junction bases left unmatched: 6. This CDR3 has 17 amino acids. The CDR3 region is CASSPTGGAYSNQPQHF. As DNA, the CDR3 is TGTGCCAGCTCACCTACAGGGGGCGCCTATAGCAATCAGCCCCAGCATTTT.

This chain joins TRBV19 and TRBJ1-5; D is uncertain. The CDR3 consists of 13 residues. With 2 bases removed from V and 5 bases from J, the gap between germline ends came to 7 bases. Germline V gene lookup returns CDR1 LNHDA and CDR2 SQIVND (reference sequence). CDR3 coding DNA: TGTGCCAGTAGTATAAATGGAGATCAGCCCCAGCATTTT. It translates to CASSINGDQPQHF.

This chain connects TRBV15 to TRBJ1-1; D is possibly TRBD1 (6 bases). The CDR3 spans 16 residues. V was cut by 0 bases and J by 0 bases, with 11 bases left in between. The germline gives CDR1 LNHNV, CDR2 YYDKDF (reference sequence). The CDR3 here is CATSRDMGGMNTEAFF. CDR3 sequence (DNA): TGTGCCACCAGCAGAGATATGGGGGGCATGAACACTGAAGCTTTCTTT. The complete variable domain, with remaining parts taken from reference TRBV15 and TRBJ1-1, reads DAMVIQNPRYQVTQFGKPVTLSCSQTLNHNVMYWYQQKSSQAPKLLFHYYDKDFNNEADTPDNFQSRRPNTSFCFLDIRSPGLGDTAMYLCATSRDMGGMNTEAFFGQGTRLTVV.

The chain uses TRBV9 and TRBJ1-2; 9 bases fit TRBD1. The CDR3 covers 14 residues. The germline V gene encodes CDR1 SGDLS and CDR2 YYNGEE. J gave up 6 bases and V 4 bases, and 7 bases lay outside the gene matches. In DNA, the CDR3 is TGTGCCAGCAGCACCCGGACAGGGGAAAATGGCTACACCTTC. Translation gives CASSTRTGENGYTF.

This clone was detected only once. This chain's CDR3 is CASSQSTGGRGPRGYTF. CDR3 DNA: TGCGCCAGCAGTCAATCGACAGGTGGCAGGGGGCCGCGTGGCTACACCTTC. The chain has TRBV23-1 and TRBJ1-2; 8 bases map to TRBD1. TRBV23-1 is identified as an open reading frame with a role that is uncertain. The CDR3 has 17 residues. V was clipped by 0 bases and J by 7 bases; unmatched bases: 13.

This clone was seen only once. The gene calls are TRBV19 and TRBJ1-2, with D possibly TRBD1 on 5 matching bases. CDR1 is LNHDA, CDR2 SQIVND, per germline (reference sequence). The CDR3 length is 14 residues. Trimming took 10 bases from V and 4 from J, leaving 19 bases between them. The CDR3 here is CATKGNRNSYGYTF. In nucleotides, the CDR3 is TGTGCCACCAAAGGGAACAGGAACAGCTATGGCTACACCTTC.

The V and J genes are TRBV28 and TRBJ1-6, with TRBD1 as a possible D gene (5 bases). The germline V gene encodes CDR1 MDHEN and CDR2 SYDVKM. The length of the CDR3 is 16 residues. The V end lost 5 bases, the J end lost 7 bases, and 18 bases lay between the germline ends. DNA of the CDR3: TGTGCCAGCAGTGGGGGTGGCCTGGTCACCAATTCACCCCTCCACTTT. Translation: CASSGGGLVTNSPLHF. Based on the CDR3 plus reference TRBV28 and TRBJ1-6, the full variable domain is DVKVTQSSRYLVKRTGEKVFLECVQDMDHENMFWYRQDPGLGLRLIYFSYDVKMKEKGDIPEGYSVSREKKERFSLILESASTNQTSMYLCASSGGGLVTNSPLHFGNGTRLTVT.

This chain connects TRBV5-1 to TRBJ1-5, with 8 nucleotides matching TRBD1. Germline CDR1 reads SGHRS; CDR2 reads YFSETQ. V was pared by 3 bases and J by 0 bases, with 2 bases of the junction left unmatched. CDR3 length: 15 residues. The CDR3 DNA sequence: TGCGCCAGCAGCTGGACAGGGAATAGCAATCAGCCCCAGCATTTT. Amino acids: CASSWTGNSNQPQHF.

This clone was observed a handful of times. The chain recombines TRBV28 with TRBJ1-3; D uncertain. CDR1 is MDHEN and CDR2 is SYDVKM in the germline V gene. With 2 bases removed from V and 7 bases from J, the gap between germline ends came to 3 bases. The CDR3 length is 11 residues. Here the CDR3 DNA reads TGTGCCAGCAGTTTAGAGAACACCATATATTTT. It codes for CASSLENTIYF.

The genes are TRBV19 and TRBJ2-1; the D is unclear. Germline values: CDR1 LNHDA, CDR2 SQIVND (reference sequence). V lost 3 bases and J 7 bases, leaving 7 bases between the germline ends. CDR3 size: 12 residues. CDR3 sequence reads: CASSISVNEQFF. The CDR3 DNA reads TGTGCCAGTAGTATCAGTGTGAATGAGCAGTTCTTC.

CDR3 nucleotide sequence: TGTGCCAGCAGCTTACAACTCAGTGAGCAGTTCTTC. Translated, it gives CASSLQLSEQFF. The chain carries TRBV11-2 and TRBJ2-1; D unclear. Germline-derived CDR1 and CDR2 are SGHAT and FQNNGV. V was clipped by 2 bases and J by 9 bases, with 8 bases between them. This CDR3 has 12 residues.

This rearrangement joins TRBV21-1 to TRBJ1-1. TRBV21-1 counts as a pseudogene. The CDR3 contains 12 residues. CDR3 protein: CASPDGNTEAFF. The CDR3, as DNA: TGTGCCAGCCCCGACGGCAACACTGAAGCTTTCTTT.

The chain employs TRBV6-4 and TRBJ2-1; 7 bases line up with TRBD2. Germline CDR1 and CDR2: MRHNA and SNTAGT. This CDR3 has 15 residues. J gave up 6 bases and V 3 bases, and 8 bases lay outside the gene matches. The CDR3 here is CASSDQTSATNEQFF. CDR3 DNA: TGTGCCAGCAGTGATCAAACTAGCGCGACCAATGAGCAGTTCTTC.

A word on this clone: The same CDR3 arises from other DNA sequences in this sample as well. V usage is TRBV4-1 and J usage is TRBJ1-5; no definite D call. The CDR3 spans 13 residues. The V gene's germline CDR1 is MGHRA and CDR2 YSYEKL. Trimming took off 0 bases at V and 4 bases at J, with 4 bases between the two ends. The CDR3 spells CASSQDRNQPQHF. As DNA, the CDR3 is TGCGCCAGCAGCCAAGACAGAAATCAGCCCCAGCATTTT.

This sequence joins TRBV6-5 and TRBJ1-2; D is unclear. Germline assignment: CDR1 MNHEY and CDR2 SVGAGI. V was shortened by 6 bases and J by 4 bases, with 12 bases between the two germline ends. The CDR3 totals 13 residues. CDR3 sequence reads: CASRPHEGYGYTF. As DNA, the CDR3 is TGTGCCAGCAGGCCCCACGAGGGCTATGGCTACACCTTC.

The CDR3 loop is CASSLGSVTGVLAGAFF. In DNA form, the CDR3 reads TGTGCCAGCAGCTTGGGTAGTGTGACAGGGGTTTTGGCGGGAGCTTTCTTT. The chain uses TRBV5-5 and TRBJ1-1, with 8 bases fitting TRBD1. The V and J ends lost 0 bases and 10 bases, in that order; junction bases with no gene match: 17. Germline lookup yields CDR1 SGHKS and CDR2 YYEKEE (reference sequence). This CDR3 spans 17 amino acids.

CDR3 nucleotides: TGCGCCAGCAGCCAGACGCGAAGACGGAACCTTAGGGCTTTCAATGAGCAGTTCTTC. Its protein product is CASSQTRRRNLRAFNEQFF. The chain has TRBV4-1 and TRBJ2-1; no reliable D call. Germline V gene data show CDR1 as MGHRA and CDR2 as YSYEKL. The CDR3 totals 19 residues. Between the trimmed V and J ends, which lost 3 bases and 6 bases, there was a span of 27 bases.

CDR3 sequence reads: CAWSRLLAGGSDTQYF. The DNA for the CDR3 is TGTGCCTGGAGCCGCTTACTAGCGGGAGGATCGGATACGCAGTATTTT. The rearrangement links TRBV30 to TRBJ2-3; TRBD2 matches at 12 bases. Unmatched junction bases numbered 10, after V lost 3 bases and J lost 6 bases. The germline CDR1 and CDR2 sequences are GTSNPN and SVGIG (reference sequence). The length of the CDR3 is 16 residues.

This clone showed up just once. DNA for the CDR3: TGCGCCAGCAGCCAAGATCCAGCGGGATCTAACAATGAGCAGTTCTTC. Its translation: CASSQDPAGSNNEQFF. The V and J genes are TRBV4-3 and TRBJ2-1, with 7 bases aligning to TRBD2. Looked up from germline, CDR1 is LGHNA and CDR2 is YSLEER. The CDR3 totals 16 residues. Trimming removed 0 bases from V and 5 bases from J; junction bases left unmatched: 7.

The J gene is TRBJ2-3, the V gene TRBV18, with TRBD2 as a possible D gene (5 bases). CDR3 length equals 15 residues. The V and J ends lost 4 bases and 6 bases respectively, with 17 bases between them. The germline gives CDR1 KGHSH, CDR2 LQKENI. CDR3 protein: CASSLTRLSSDTQYF. The DNA of the CDR3 is TGTGCCAGCTCACTAACTAGATTGAGTTCCGATACGCAGTATTTT.

The CDR3 loop reads CASSLGVFSDTQYF. The CDR3 DNA reads as TGTGCCAGCAGCTTAGGGGTATTTTCAGATACGCAGTATTTT. The chain carries TRBV11-1 and TRBJ2-3; no reliable D call. Germline V lookup: CDR1 SGHAT, CDR2 FQDESV (reference sequence). The CDR3 has 14 amino acids. Trimming took 1 base from V and 4 from J, leaving 9 bases between them. The whole variable domain, remainder taken from reference TRBV11-1 and TRBJ2-3, is EAEVAQSPRYKITEKSQAVAFWCDPISGHATLYWYRQILGQGPELLVQFQDESVVDDSQLPKDRFSAERLKGVDSTLKIQPAELGDSAMYLCASSLGVFSDTQYFGPGTRLTVL.

This clone is a singleton in its sample. The rearrangement uses TRBV7-2 and TRBJ1-5; the match to TRBD1 covers 7 bases. The J segment lost 1 base and the V segment lost 2 bases, leaving 14 bases of the junction unmatched. CDR1 SGHTA and CDR2 FQGNSA come from the germline V gene. The CDR3 is 19 amino acids. The CDR3 here is CASSLRPALRDSSNQPQHF. CDR3 DNA sequence: TGTGCCAGCAGCTTACGGCCGGCTTTGCGGGACAGCAGCAATCAGCCCCAGCATTTT.